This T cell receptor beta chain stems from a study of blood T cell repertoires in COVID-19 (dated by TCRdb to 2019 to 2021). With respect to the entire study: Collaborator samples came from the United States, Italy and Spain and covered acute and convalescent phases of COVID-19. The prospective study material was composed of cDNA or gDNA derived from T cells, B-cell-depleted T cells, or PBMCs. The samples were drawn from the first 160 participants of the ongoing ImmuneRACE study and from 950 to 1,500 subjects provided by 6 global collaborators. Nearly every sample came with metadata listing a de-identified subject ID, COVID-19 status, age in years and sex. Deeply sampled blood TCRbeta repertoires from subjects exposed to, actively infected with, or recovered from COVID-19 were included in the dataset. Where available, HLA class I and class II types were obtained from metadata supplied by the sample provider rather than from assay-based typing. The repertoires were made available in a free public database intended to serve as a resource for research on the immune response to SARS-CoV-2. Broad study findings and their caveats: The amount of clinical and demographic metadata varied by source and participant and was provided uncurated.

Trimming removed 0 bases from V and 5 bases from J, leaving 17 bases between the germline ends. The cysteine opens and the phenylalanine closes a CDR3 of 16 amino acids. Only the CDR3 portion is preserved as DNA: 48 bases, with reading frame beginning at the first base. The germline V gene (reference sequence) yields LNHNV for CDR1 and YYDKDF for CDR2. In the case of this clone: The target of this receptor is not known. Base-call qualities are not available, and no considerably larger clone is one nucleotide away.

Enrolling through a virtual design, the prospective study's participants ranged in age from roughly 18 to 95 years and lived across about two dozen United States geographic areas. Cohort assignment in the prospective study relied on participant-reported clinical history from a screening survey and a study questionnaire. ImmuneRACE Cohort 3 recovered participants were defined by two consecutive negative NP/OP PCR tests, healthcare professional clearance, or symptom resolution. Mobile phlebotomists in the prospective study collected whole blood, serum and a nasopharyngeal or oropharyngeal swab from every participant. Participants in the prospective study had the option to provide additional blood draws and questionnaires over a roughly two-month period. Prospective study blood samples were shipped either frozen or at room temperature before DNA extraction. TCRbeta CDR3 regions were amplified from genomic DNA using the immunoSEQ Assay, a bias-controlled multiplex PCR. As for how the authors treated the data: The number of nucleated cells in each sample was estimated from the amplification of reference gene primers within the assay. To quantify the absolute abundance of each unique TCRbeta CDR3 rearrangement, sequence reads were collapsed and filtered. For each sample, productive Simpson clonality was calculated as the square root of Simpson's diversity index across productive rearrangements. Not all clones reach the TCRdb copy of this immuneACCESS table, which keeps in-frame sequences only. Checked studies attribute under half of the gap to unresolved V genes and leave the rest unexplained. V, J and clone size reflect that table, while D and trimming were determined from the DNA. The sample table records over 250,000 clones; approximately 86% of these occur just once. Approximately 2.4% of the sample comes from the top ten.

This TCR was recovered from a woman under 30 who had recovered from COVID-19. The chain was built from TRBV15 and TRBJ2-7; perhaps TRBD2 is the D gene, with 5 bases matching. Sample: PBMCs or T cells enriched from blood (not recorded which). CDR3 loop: CATSREGWRATNEQYF. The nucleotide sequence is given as TGTGCCACCAGCAGAGAAGGCTGGCGGGCTACCAACGAGCAGTACTTC. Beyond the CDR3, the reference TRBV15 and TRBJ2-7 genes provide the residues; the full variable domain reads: DAMVIQNPRYQVTQFGKPVTLSCSQTLNHNVMYWYQQKSSQAPKLLFHYYDKDFNNEADTPDNFQSRRPNTSFCFLDIRSPGLGDTAMYLCATSREGWRATNEQYFGPGTRLTVT.